These 14 T cell receptor beta chains originate from one sample sequenced in a study of blood T cells in healthy people across ages. For the second PCR, which ran for about 7 to 11 cycles, a sample-barcoded 5' primer and a J-beta primer mix were used. Each CDR3 protein gets one entry after TCRdb re-called the 5' RACE reads with MiXCR. The sample yields some 1.7 million distinct CDR3 sequences, approximately 30% seen once. The source material was blood. The origin of the receptors is a woman between 25 and 40 years old in good health.

This clonotype was recorded at least ten times. The chain couples TRBV29-1 to TRBJ2-5, with D unclear. This CDR3 spans 12 amino acids. The germline V and J ends were trimmed by 5 bases and 1 base, with 8 bases remaining between them. CDR1 is SQVTM, CDR2 ANQGSEA, per germline. The CDR3 nucleotides read TGCAGCGTTTACGGAACCCAAGAGACCCAGTACTTC. Protein: CSVYGTQETQYF.

Worth noting for this clonotype: Since a much larger clone is just one base distant, this may be a read error. The chain uses TRBV10-3 and TRBJ2-7; D uncertain. Looked up from germline, CDR1 is ENHRY and CDR2 is SYGVKD. This CDR3 has 13 amino acids. CDR3 residues: CTISKAGGYEQYF. The CDR3 bases are TGTACCATCAGTAAAGCCGGTGGCTACGAGCAGTACTTC.

This sequence joins TRBV11-2 and TRBJ2-3, with a weak D call TRBD2 (6 bases). The V gene's germline CDR1 is SGHAT and CDR2 FQNNGV. This CDR3 is built from 15 residues. V dropped 5 bases and J dropped 5 bases, with 17 bases sitting between them. The CDR3 DNA is TGTGCCAGCAGCCCACTAGCTCCGGCAAAAGATACGCAGTATTTT. Translated, it gives CASSPLAPAKDTQYF.

The sample holds many counts of this clonotype. V and J are TRBV6-2 or TRBV6-3 and TRBJ1-5; possible D gene TRBD1, 5 bases. Trimming took 2 bases from V and 5 from J, leaving 7 bases between them. The CDR3 has 13 residues. In germline, CDR1 is MNHEY, CDR2 SVGEGT. This CDR3 reads CASSYRGDQPQHF. Here the CDR3 DNA reads TGTGCCAGCAGTTACAGGGGAGATCAGCCCCAGCATTTT.

This clonotype was seen a handful of times. V is TRBV6-6 and J is TRBJ2-5; maybe TRBD2 (6 bases). Germline V gives CDR1 MNHNY, CDR2 SVGAGI (reference sequence). The CDR3 sequence is 14 residues long. The V end was cut by 7 bases, the J end by 4 bases, with 16 bases between. The CDR3 nucleotides read TGTGCCAGCACCCGACTAGACGGGGGAGAGACCCAGTACTTC. This codes for CASTRLDGGETQYF.

This clonotype has ten or more counts. The rearrangement links TRBV6-6 to TRBJ2-7; TRBD2 might be the D (6 bases). V lost 6 bases, J lost 7 bases, and 25 bases lay in between. The CDR3 has 16 amino acids. Per germline, CDR1 MNHNY and CDR2 SVGAGI (reference sequence). The CDR3 DNA sequence: TGTGCCAGCAGCCCACGAAATCGGGGGTCAGATGGGGAGCAGTACTTC. Translation gives CASSPRNRGSDGEQYF.

This sequence joins TRBV7-9 and TRBJ1-3; the D gene is possibly TRBD1 (5 bases). Germline values: CDR1 SEHNR, CDR2 FQNEAQ (reference sequence). V lost 2 bases, J lost 1 base, and 12 bases lay in between. The CDR3 extends over 16 amino acids. This CDR3 reads CASSLSDTVSGNTIYF. CDR3 in DNA: TGTGCCAGCAGCTTATCGGACACCGTTTCTGGAAACACCATATATTTT.

This clonotype has only a few counts. J is TRBJ1-2 and V is TRBV20-1; perhaps TRBD1 as D (6 bases). The CDR3 totals 13 residues. Germline CDR1 DFQATT, CDR2 SNEGSKA (reference sequence). V gave up 2 bases and J gave up 6 bases, with 13 bases separating them. CDR3 bases: TGCAGTGCTAGACAATTTCAGGGGCATGGCTACACCTTC. It yields the protein CSARQFQGHGYTF.

This clonotype was observed a handful of times. The V call is TRBV6-6, the J call TRBJ1-4, with 9 positions matching TRBD1. CDR3 length equals 16 residues. Germline CDR1 reads MNHNY; CDR2 reads SVGAGI (reference sequence). V was pared by 4 bases and J by 7 bases, with 10 bases of the junction left unmatched. The CDR3 region has the DNA TGTGCCAGCAGTTTAACTCCCGGGACAGGGAGTGAAAAACTGTTTTTT. It encodes CASSLTPGTGSEKLFF.

This clonotype was recorded at least ten times. The chain is built from TRBV7-2 and TRBJ2-3; D uncertain. CDR1 SGHTA and CDR2 FQGNSA come from the germline V gene. This CDR3 is built from 15 residues. V was clipped by 5 bases and J by 0 bases, with 12 bases between them. The CDR3 DNA reads TGTGCCAGCAGCAACCATTTAGGTAGCACAGATACGCAGTATTTT. As protein: CASSNHLGSTDTQYF.

The chain employs TRBV29-1 and TRBJ2-5; 7 nucleotides line up with TRBD1. Germline V gene lookup returns CDR1 SQVTM and CDR2 ANQGSEA. The CDR3 spans 12 residues. V dropped 7 bases and J dropped 5; count of bases not matched to a gene: 7. Here the CDR3 reads CSASTGAETQYF. DNA for the CDR3: TGCAGCGCCAGTACAGGGGCCGAGACCCAGTACTTC. Based on the CDR3 plus reference TRBV29-1 and TRBJ2-5, the full variable domain is SAVISQKPSRDICQRGTSLTIQCQVDSQVTMMFWYRQQPGQSLTLIATANQGSEATYESGFVIDKFPISRPNLTFSTLTVSNMSPEDSSIYLCSASTGAETQYFGPGTRLLVL.

This clonotype has just a few counts. V is TRBV5-5 and J is TRBJ1-5, with no clear D. CDR1 is SGHKS and CDR2 is YYEKEE in the germline V gene (reference sequence). Trimming took off 0 bases at V and 6 bases at J, with 13 bases between the two ends. The CDR3 consists of 15 residues. The CDR3 sequence: CASSLVPGIGQPQHF. CDR3 coding DNA: TGTGCCAGCAGCTTGGTTCCGGGAATCGGTCAGCCCCAGCATTTT. Full variable domain (missing parts from reference TRBV5-5 and TRBJ1-5): DAGVTQSPTHLIKTRGQQVTLRCSPISGHKSVSWYQQVLGQGPQFIFQYYEKEERGRGNFPDRFSARQFPNYSSELNVNALLLGDSALYLCASSLVPGIGQPQHFGDGTRLSIL.

The chain joins TRBV7-3 to TRBJ1-6; TRBD1 might be the D (6 bases). From germline, CDR1 is SGHTA and CDR2 FQGTGA. The V end was cut by 6 bases, the J end by 5 bases, with 14 bases between. The CDR3 is made up of 15 amino acids. CDR3 DNA: TGTGCCAGCAGGCCTCAGGGGCTCAATAATTCACCCCTCCACTTT. Residues: CASRPQGLNNSPLHF.

The rearrangement uses TRBV5-1 and TRBJ2-3, with 10 nucleotides matching TRBD2. Germline assignment: CDR1 SGHRS and CDR2 YFSETQ. The CDR3 has 15 amino acids. V was clipped by 5 bases and J by 6 bases; unmatched bases: 9. CDR3 loop: CASSASGSPGDTQYF. The CDR3 nucleotides are TGCGCCAGCAGTGCTAGCGGGAGCCCCGGCGATACGCAGTATTTT. Looking up the rest from reference TRBV5-1 and TRBJ2-3 gives the full variable domain: KAGVTQTPRYLIKTRGQQVTLSCSPISGHRSVSWYQQTPGQGLQFLFEYFSETQRNKGNFPGRFSGRQFSNSRSEMNVSTLELGDSALYLCASSASGSPGDTQYFGPGTRLTVL.